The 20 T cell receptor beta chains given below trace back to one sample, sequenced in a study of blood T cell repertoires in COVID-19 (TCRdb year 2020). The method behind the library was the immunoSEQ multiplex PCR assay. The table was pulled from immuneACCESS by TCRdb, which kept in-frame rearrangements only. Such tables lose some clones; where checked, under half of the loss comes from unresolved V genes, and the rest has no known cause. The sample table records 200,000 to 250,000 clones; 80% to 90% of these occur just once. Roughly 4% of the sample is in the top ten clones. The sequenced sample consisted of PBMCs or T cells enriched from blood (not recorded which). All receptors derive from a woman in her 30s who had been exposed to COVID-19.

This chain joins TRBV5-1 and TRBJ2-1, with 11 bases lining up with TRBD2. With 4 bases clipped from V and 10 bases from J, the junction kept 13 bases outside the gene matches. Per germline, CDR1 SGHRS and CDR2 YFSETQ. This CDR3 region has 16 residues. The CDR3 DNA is TGCGCCAGCAGCGGGGGGACTAGCGGACAAATTTTCGAGCAGTTCTTC. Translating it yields CASSGGTSGQIFEQFF. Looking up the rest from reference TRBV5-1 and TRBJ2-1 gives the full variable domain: KAGVTQTPRYLIKTRGQQVTLSCSPISGHRSVSWYQQTPGQGLQFLFEYFSETQRNKGNFPGRFSGRQFSNSRSEMNVSTLELGDSALYLCASSGGTSGQIFEQFFGPGTRLTVL.

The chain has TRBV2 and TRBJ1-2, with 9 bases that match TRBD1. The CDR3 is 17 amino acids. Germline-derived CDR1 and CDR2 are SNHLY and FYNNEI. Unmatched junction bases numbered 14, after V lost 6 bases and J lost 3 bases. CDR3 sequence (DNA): TGTGCCAGCAGCGGCTACGCTATCCGGGACAGGGACTATGGCTACACCTTC. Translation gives CASSGYAIRDRDYGYTF.

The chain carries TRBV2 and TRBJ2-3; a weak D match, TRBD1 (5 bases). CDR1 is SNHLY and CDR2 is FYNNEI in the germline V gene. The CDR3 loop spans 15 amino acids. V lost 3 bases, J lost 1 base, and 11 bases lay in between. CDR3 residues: CASSDNLGGTDTQYF. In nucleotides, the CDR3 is TGTGCCAGCAGTGATAATCTAGGGGGCACAGATACGCAGTATTTT.

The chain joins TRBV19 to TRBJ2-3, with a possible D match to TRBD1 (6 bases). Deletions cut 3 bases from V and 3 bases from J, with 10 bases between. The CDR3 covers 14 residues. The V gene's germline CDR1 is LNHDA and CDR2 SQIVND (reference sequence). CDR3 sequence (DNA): TGTGCCAGTAGTATCCAGGGGATGACAGATACGCAGTATTTT. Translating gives CASSIQGMTDTQYF.

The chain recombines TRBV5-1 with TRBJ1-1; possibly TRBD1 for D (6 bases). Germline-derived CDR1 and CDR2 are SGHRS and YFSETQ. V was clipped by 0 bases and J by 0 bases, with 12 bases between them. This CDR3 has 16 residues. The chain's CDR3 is CASSLGRQVMNTEAFF. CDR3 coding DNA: TGCGCCAGCAGCTTGGGGAGACAGGTCATGAACACTGAAGCTTTCTTT.

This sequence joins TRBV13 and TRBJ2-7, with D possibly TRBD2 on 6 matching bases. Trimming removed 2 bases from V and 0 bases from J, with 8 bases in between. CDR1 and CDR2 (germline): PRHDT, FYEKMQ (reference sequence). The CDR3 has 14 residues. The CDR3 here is CASSLLRGSYEQYF. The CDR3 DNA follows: TGTGCCAGCAGCTTATTGCGGGGCTCCTACGAGCAGTACTTC. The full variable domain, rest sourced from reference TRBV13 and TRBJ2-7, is AAGVIQSPRHLIKEKRETATLKCYPIPRHDTVYWYQQGPGQDPQFLISFYEKMQSDKGSIPDRFSAQQFSDYHSELNMSSLELGDSALYFCASSLLRGSYEQYFGPGTRLTVT.

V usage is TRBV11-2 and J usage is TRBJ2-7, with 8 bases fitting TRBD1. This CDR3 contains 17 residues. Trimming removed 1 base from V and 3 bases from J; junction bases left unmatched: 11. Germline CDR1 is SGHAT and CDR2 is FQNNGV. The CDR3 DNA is TGTGCCAGCAGCTTAGTAGGAGGGACAGGTCCTTTCTACGAGCAGTACTTC. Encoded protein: CASSLVGGTGPFYEQYF.

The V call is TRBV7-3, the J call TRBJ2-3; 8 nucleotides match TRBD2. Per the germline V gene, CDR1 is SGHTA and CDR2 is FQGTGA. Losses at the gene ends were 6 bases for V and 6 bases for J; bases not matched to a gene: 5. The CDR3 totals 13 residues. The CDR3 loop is CASRSSGVDTQYF. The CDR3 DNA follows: TGTGCCAGCAGGAGTAGCGGGGTCGATACGCAGTATTTT.

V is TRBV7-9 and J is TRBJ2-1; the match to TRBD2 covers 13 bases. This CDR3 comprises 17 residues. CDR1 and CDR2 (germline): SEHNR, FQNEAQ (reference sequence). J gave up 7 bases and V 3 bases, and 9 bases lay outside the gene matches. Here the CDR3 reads CASSFSLGLAGSNEQFF. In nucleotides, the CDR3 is TGTGCCAGCAGCTTTTCCCTGGGACTAGCGGGGTCAAATGAGCAGTTCTTC.

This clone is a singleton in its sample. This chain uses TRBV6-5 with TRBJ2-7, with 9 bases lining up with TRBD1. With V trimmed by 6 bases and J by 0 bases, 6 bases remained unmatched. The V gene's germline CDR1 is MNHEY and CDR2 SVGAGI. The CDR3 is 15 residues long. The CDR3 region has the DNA TGTGCCAGCAGGAAGGACAGGGGCTACTCCTACGAGCAGTACTTC. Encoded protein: CASRKDRGYSYEQYF.

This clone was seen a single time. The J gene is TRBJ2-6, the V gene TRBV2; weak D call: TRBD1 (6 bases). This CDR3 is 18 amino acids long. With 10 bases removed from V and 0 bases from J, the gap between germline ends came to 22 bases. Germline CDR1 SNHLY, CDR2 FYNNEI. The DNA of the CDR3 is TGTGCCATCACCACACAGGACAGTTTAGTCTCTGGGGCCAACGTCCTGACTTTC. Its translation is CAITTQDSLVSGANVLTF.

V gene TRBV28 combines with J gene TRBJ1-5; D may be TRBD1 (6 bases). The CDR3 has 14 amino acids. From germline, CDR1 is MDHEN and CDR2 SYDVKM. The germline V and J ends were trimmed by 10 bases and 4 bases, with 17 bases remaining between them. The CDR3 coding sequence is TGTGCCACCAACAGACAGGCCTTTAATCAGCCCCAGCATTTT. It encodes CATNRQAFNQPQHF.

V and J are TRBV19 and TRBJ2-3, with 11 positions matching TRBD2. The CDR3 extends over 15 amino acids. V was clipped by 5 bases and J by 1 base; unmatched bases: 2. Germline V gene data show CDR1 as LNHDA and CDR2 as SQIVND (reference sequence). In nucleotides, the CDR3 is TGTGCCAGTAGTGTACTAGCGGGGGGCACAGATACGCAGTATTTT. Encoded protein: CASSVLAGGTDTQYF.

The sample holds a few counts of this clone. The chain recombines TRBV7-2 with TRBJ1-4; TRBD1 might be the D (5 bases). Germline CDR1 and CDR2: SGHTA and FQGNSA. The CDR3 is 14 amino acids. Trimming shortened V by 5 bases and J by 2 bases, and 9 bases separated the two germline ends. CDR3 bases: TGTGCCAGCAGCGTACAGGCGACTAATGAAAAACTGTTTTTT. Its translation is CASSVQATNEKLFF.

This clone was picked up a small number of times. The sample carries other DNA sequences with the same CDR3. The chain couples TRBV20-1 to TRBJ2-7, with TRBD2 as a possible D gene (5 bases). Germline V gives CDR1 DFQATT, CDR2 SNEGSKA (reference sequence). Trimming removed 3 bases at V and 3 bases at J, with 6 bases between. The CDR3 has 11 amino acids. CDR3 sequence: CSASRGYEQYF. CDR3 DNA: TGCAGTGCTAGCCGGGGCTACGAGCAGTACTTC.

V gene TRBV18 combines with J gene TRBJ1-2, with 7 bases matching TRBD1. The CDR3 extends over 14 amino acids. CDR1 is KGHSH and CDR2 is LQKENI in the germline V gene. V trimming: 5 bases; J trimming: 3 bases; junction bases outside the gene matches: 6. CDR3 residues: CASSIGGGDYGYTF. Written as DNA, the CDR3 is TGTGCCAGCTCAATAGGGGGCGGTGACTATGGCTACACCTTC.

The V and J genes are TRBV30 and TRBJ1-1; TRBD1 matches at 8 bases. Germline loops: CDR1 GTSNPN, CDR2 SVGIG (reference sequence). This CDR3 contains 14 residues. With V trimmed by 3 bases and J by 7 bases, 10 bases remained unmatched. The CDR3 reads CAWSVRQGASEAFF. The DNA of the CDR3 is TGTGCCTGGAGCGTACGGCAGGGGGCAAGTGAAGCTTTCTTT.

CDR3 loop: CASSLAPARLAARVHEQYF. For the CDR3, the DNA is TGTGCCAGCAGCTTAGCCCCAGCGCGTCTAGCGGCGAGAGTCCACGAGCAGTACTTC. The chain is built from TRBV7-8 and TRBJ2-7; 7 bases are shared with TRBD2. Unmatched junction bases numbered 19, after V lost 0 bases and J lost 5 bases. The CDR3 loop spans 19 amino acids. Looked up from germline, CDR1 is SGHVS and CDR2 is FQNEAQ.

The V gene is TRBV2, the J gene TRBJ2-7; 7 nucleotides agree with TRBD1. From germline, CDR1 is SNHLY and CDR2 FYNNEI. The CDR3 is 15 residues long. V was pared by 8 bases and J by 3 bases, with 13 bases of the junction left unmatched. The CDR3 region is CASQITTGRGYEQYF. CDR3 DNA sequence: TGTGCCAGCCAAATTACGACAGGGCGAGGCTACGAGCAGTACTTC.

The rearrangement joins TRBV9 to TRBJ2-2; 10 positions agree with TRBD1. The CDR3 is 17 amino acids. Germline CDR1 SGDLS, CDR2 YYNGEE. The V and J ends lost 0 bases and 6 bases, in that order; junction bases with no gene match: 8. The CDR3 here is CASSVANVGQGAGELFF. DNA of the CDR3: TGTGCCAGCAGCGTAGCCAACGTAGGACAGGGGGCCGGGGAGCTGTTTTTT.